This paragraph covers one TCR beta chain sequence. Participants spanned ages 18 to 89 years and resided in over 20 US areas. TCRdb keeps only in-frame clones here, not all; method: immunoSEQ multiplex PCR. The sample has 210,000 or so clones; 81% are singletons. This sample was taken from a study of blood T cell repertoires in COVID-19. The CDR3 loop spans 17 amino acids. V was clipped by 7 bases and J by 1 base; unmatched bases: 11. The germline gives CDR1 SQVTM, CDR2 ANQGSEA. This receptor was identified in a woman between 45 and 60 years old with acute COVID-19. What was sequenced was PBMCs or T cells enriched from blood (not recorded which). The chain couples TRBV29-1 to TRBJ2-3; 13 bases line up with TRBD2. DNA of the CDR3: TGCAGCGGTTTAACTAGCGGGAGGGCCCGGCGCACAGATACGCAGTATTTT. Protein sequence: CSGLTSGRARRTDTQYF.